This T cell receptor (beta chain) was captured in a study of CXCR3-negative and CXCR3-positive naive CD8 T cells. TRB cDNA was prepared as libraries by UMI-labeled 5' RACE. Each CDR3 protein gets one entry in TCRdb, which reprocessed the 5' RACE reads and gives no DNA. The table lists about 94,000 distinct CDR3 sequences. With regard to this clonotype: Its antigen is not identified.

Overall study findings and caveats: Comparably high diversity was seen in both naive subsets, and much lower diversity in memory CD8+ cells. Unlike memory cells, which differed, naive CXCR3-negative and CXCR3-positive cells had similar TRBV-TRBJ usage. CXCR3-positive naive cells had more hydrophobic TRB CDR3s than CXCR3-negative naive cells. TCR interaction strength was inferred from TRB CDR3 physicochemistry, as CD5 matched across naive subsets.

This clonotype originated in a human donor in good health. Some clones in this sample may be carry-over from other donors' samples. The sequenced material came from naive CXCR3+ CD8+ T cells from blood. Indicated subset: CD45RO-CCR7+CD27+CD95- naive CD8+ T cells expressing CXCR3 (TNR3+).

The CDR3 sequence is CASSLEGGRTEAFF. The V gene is TRBV7-6, the J gene TRBJ1-1; TCRdb's D call, TRBD1, is unchecked because there is no DNA. CDR1 is SGHVS and CDR2 is FNYEAQ in the germline V gene. CDR3 size: 14 residues.